One and the same sample provided the 4 T cell receptor beta chains below, sequenced in a study of T cell responses to AZD1222 COVID-19 vaccine. Libraries were prepared by immunoSEQ multiplex PCR; TCRdb keeps only in-frame clonotypes and omits some of them. Of about 140,000 clones listed, less than 95% are singletons. Sample: peripheral blood, taken on day 0 of AZD1222 vaccination. These receptors all come from an adult in good health.

The chain couples TRBV28 to TRBJ1-1; D unresolved. The CDR3 has 16 residues. V shed 4 bases and J shed 0 bases, with 15 bases lying between them. The V gene's germline CDR1 is MDHEN and CDR2 SYDVKM. CDR3 region: CASSSARIQLNTEAFF. Written as DNA, the CDR3 is TGTGCCAGCAGTTCGGCCAGAATTCAACTGAACACTGAAGCTTTCTTT. Full variable domain (remainder filled in from reference TRBV28 and TRBJ1-1): DVKVTQSSRYLVKRTGEKVFLECVQDMDHENMFWYRQDPGLGLRLIYFSYDVKMKEKGDIPEGYSVSREKKERFSLILESASTNQTSMYLCASSSARIQLNTEAFFGQGTRLTVV.

The chain is built from TRBV27 and TRBJ2-1; TRBD1 matches at 8 bases. The trim removed 4 bases at V and 6 bases at J, leaving 8 bases unmatched. From germline, CDR1 is MNHEY and CDR2 SMNVEV (reference sequence). The CDR3 loop spans 15 amino acids. In DNA, the CDR3 is TGTGCCAGCAGTTCCGGACAGGGTATCGGCAATGAGCAGTTCTTC. As protein: CASSSGQGIGNEQFF.

The chain links TRBV7-3 to TRBJ2-7; 7 bases line up with TRBD1. This CDR3 is built from 13 residues. The germline CDR1 and CDR2 sequences are SGHTA and FQGTGA. The ends lost 5 bases at V and 9 bases at J; junction bases unmatched: 10. The CDR3 DNA reads as TGTGCCAGCAGCCCGCACTCAACAGGGGTGCAGTACTTC. Its translation is CASSPHSTGVQYF. Supplemented by reference TRBV7-3 and TRBJ2-7, the full variable domain reads GAGVSQTPSNKVTEKGKYVELRCDPISGHTALYWYRQSLGQGPEFLIYFQGTGAADDSGLPNDRFFAVRPEGSVSTLKIQRTERGDSAVYLCASSPHSTGVQYFGPGTRLTVT.

V gene TRBV5-1 combines with J gene TRBJ2-2; D is unclear. Germline assignment: CDR1 SGHRS and CDR2 YFSETQ. This CDR3 comprises 14 residues. The V and J ends lost 3 bases and 2 bases respectively, with 8 bases between them. CDR3 amino acids: CASSSDGNTGELFF. CDR3 nucleotide sequence: TGCGCCAGCAGCTCCGACGGAAACACCGGGGAGCTGTTTTTT.